Listed here is a single T cell receptor beta chain. The CDR3 length is 14 residues. The V and J ends lost 6 bases and 5 bases, in that order; junction bases with no gene match: 8. Germline V gene sequence: CDR1 MNHEY, CDR2 SVGAGI. The sample belongs to a study of blood T cell repertoires in COVID-19. The wider study: Some COVID-19 samples were acute and others convalescent; all came from the United States, Italy and Spain. Nucleic acid was either cDNA or gDNA, and it came from T cells, B-cell-depleted T cells, or PBMCs.

Study processing details: Amplifying reference gene primers gave estimates of nucleated cell counts. Data came from immunoSEQ multiplex PCR; TCRdb stores just in-frame clones and leaves some out. V and J calls plus clone size are reproduced from that table; the DNA served to infer D and trimming. The sample lists around 76,000 clones; approximately 90% were seen once. The chain employs TRBV6-5 and TRBJ2-3; TRBD2 aligns across 7 bases. Sequences were obtained from peripheral blood. The sequence derives from a human donor in a cohort sampled during active COVID-19. This CDR3 reads CASRPLAVIDTQYF. CDR3 coding DNA: TGTGCCAGCAGGCCTCTAGCGGTGATAGATACGCAGTATTTT.